What follows describes a single TCR beta chain. The antigen is undetermined. This record belongs to a study of cytomegalovirus exposure and HLA in healthy donors. Findings and caveats of the study: With later analysis, a missense DCLRE1C variant became linked to TCR beta V- and J-gene trimming. Later findings reportedly placed an Asian-associated ancestry cluster below the roughly 700-donor mean for N-insertions.

CDR1 MGHRA and CDR2 YSYEKL come from the germline V gene. V lost 0 bases to trimming and J lost 1 base, with 12 bases between them. The CDR3 loop spans 16 amino acids. Vbeta (60) and Jbeta (13) primers were used in the PCR. Generated by immunoSEQ multiplex PCR, the TCRdb table keeps only in-frame clones and is missing some. The sample holds around 110,000 clones, approximately 82% seen once. This chain connects TRBV4-1 to TRBJ1-1; D perhaps matches TRBD1 (6 bases). Sequencing was performed on PBMCs. This TCR derives from a man aged 40-49 years in good health and CMV-seronegative. Here the CDR3 reads CASSQDTGGRNTEAFF. CDR3 nucleotides: TGCGCCAGCAGCCAAGATACCGGGGGGCGGAACACTGAAGCTTTCTTT.